This T cell receptor (beta chain) was found in a study of blood T cell repertoires in COVID-19. Study in general: From the United States, Italy and Spain came samples of acute and convalescent COVID-19. T cells, B-cell-depleted T cells, or PBMCs provided the cDNA or gDNA that served as material.

V dropped 4 bases and J dropped 3; count of bases not matched to a gene: 2. Germline V CDR1 and CDR2: LNHDA, SQIVND (reference sequence). CDR3 size: 15 residues. Enrolment of Seattle patients took place during active infection, and they were followed longitudinally. In the authors' workflow: Estimates of nucleated cell counts were drawn from the amplification of reference gene primers. This table comes from immunoSEQ multiplex PCR, and its TCRdb copy is limited to in-frame clones, with some not included. V, J and clone size were drawn from that table, and D and trimming were deduced from the DNA. The table lists 250,000 or so clones, 85% to 90% of them singletons, with approximately 5.3% in the top ten.

What was sequenced was peripheral blood. The sequence came from a woman in her sixties or seventies with COVID-19, enrolled during active disease. V is TRBV19 and J is TRBJ2-1, with 11 bases that match TRBD2. As DNA, the CDR3 is TGTGCCAGTAGTAGGGGGACTAGCGGCTACAATGAGCAGTTCTTC. It encodes CASSRGTSGYNEQFF. Looking up the rest from reference TRBV19 and TRBJ2-1 gives the full variable domain: DGGITQSPKYLFRKEGQNVTLSCEQNLNHDAMYWYRQDPGQGLRLIYYSQIVNDFQKGDIAEGYSVSREKKESFPLTVTSAQKNPTAFYLCASSRGTSGYNEQFFGPGTRLTVL.